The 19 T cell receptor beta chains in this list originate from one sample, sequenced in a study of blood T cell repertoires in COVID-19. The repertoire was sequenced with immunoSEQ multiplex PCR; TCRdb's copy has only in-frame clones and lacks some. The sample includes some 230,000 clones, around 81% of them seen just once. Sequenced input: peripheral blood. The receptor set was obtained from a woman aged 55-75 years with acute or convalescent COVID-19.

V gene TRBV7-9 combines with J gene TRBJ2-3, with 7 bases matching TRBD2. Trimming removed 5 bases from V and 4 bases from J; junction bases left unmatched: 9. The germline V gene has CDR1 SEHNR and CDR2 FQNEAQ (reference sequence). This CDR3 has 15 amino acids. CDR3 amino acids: CASSPLALTADTQYF. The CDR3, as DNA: TGTGCCAGCAGCCCACTAGCGTTGACGGCAGATACGCAGTATTTT.

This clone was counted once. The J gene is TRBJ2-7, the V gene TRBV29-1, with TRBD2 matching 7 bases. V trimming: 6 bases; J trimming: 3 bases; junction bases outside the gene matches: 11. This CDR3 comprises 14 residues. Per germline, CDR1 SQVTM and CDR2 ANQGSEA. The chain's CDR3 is CSVTAGLPVYEQYF. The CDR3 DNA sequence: TGCAGCGTGACAGCGGGACTTCCAGTCTACGAGCAGTACTTC.

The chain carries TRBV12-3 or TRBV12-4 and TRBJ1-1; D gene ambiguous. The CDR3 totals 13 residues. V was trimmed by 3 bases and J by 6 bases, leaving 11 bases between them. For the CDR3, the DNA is TGTGCCAGCAGTTTTGGCGGGCGGGCTGAAGCTTTCTTT. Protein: CASSFGGRAEAFF.

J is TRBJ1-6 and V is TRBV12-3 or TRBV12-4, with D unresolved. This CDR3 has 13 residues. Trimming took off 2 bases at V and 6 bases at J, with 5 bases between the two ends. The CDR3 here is CASSLTVNSPLHF. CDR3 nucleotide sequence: TGTGCCAGCAGTTTAACGGTTAATTCACCCCTCCACTTT.

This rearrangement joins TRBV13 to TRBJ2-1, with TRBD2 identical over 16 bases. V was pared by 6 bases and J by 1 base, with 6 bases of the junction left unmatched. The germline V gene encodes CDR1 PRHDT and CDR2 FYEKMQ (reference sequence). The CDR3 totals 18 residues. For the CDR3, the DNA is TGTGCCAGCAGTCCCGGGACTAGCGGGGGGGCTTCCTACAATGAGCAGTTCTTC. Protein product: CASSPGTSGGASYNEQFF.

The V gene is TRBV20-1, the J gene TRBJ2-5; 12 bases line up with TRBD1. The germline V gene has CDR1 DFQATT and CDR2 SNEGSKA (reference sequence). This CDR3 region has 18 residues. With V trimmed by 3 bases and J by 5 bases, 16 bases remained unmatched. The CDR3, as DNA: TGCAGTGCTAGTTCTTGGGTATTCGGGACAGGGGGCCGGGAGACCCAGTACTTC. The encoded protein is CSASSWVFGTGGRETQYF.

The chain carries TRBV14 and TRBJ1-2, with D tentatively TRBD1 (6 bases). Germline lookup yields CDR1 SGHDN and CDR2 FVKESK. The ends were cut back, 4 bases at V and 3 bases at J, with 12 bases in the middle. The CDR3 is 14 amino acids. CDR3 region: CASSPIQGYYGYTF. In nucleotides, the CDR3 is TGTGCCAGCAGCCCGATTCAGGGGTACTATGGCTACACCTTC.

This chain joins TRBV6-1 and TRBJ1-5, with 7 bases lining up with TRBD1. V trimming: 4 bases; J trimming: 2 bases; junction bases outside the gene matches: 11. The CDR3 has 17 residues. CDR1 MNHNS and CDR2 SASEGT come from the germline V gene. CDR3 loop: CASSGGQGDFGNQPQHF. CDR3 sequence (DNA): TGTGCCAGCAGTGGGGGCCAGGGGGATTTCGGCAATCAGCCCCAGCATTTT.

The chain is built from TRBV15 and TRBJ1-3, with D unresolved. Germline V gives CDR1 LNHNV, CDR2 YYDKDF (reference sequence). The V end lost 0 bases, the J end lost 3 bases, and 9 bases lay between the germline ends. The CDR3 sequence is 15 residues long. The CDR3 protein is CATSRDTGSGNTIYF. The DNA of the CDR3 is TGTGCCACCAGCAGAGATACGGGTAGTGGAAACACCATATATTTT.

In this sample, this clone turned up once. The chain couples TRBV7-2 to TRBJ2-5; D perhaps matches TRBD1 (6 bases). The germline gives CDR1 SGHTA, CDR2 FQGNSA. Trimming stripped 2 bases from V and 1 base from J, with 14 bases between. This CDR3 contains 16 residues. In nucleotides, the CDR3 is TGTGCCAGCAGCTTACGAGGGGGAGTTGTCCAAGAGACCCAGTACTTC. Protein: CASSLRGGVVQETQYF.

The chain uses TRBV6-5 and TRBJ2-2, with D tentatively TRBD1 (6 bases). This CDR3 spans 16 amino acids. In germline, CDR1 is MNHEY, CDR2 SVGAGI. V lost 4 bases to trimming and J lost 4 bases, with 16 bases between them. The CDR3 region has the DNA TGTGCCAGCAGTTCCCCGGCAGGGGCTAGCACCGGGGAGCTGTTTTTT. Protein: CASSSPAGASTGELFF.

For the CDR3, the DNA is TGTGCCAGCAGCTCACAAGGGGGCACTGAAGCTTTCTTT. Protein sequence: CASSSQGGTEAFF. The chain links TRBV9 to TRBJ1-1, with D perhaps TRBD1 (6 bases). Germline V gene sequence: CDR1 SGDLS, CDR2 YYNGEE. Trimming left V 4 bases short and J 4 bases short, with 11 bases between. This CDR3 spans 13 amino acids.

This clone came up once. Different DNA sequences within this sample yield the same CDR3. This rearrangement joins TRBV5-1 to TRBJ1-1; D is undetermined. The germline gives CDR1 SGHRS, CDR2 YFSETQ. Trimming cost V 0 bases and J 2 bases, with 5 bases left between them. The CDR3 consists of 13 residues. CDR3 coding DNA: TGCGCCAGCAGCTTGGACACAAACACTGAAGCTTTCTTT. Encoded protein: CASSLDTNTEAFF.

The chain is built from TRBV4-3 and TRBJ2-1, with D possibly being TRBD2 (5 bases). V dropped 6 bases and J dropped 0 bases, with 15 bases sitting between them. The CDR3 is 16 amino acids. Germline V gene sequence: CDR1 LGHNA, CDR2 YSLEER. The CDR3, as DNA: TGCGCCAGCAGGGCTAGCCGTACTTCCTCCTACAATGAGCAGTTCTTC. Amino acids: CASRASRTSSYNEQFF.

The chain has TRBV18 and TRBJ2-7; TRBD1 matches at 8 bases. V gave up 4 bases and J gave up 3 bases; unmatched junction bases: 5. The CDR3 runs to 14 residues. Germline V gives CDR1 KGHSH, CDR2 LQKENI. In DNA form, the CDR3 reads TGTGCCAGCTCACTGGCCAGGGGGCACTACGAGCAGTACTTC. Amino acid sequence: CASSLARGHYEQYF.

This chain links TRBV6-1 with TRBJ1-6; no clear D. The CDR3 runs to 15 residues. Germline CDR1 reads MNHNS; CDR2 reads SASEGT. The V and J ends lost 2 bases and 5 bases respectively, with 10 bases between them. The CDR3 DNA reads TGTGCCAGCAGTGAATTCCCACATAATAATTCACCCCTCCACTTT. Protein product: CASSEFPHNNSPLHF.

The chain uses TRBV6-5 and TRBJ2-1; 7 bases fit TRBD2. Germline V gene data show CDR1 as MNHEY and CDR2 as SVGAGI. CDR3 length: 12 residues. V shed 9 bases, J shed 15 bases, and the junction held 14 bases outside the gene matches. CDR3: CASERGLGGWFF. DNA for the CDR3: TGTGCCAGTGAAAGGGGCTTGGGGGGGTGGTTCTTC.

This chain's CDR3 is CASSDKNTGVETQYF. CDR3 nucleotide sequence: TGTGCCAGCAGCGATAAGAACACAGGGGTGGAGACCCAGTACTTC. The V gene is TRBV5-5, the J gene TRBJ2-5, with 7 bases that match TRBD1. Per the germline V gene, CDR1 is SGHKS and CDR2 is YYEKEE (reference sequence). CDR3 size: 15 residues. V lost 4 bases to trimming and J lost 5 bases; unmatched junction nucleotides: 11. The entire variable domain, with the rest obtained from reference TRBV5-5 and TRBJ2-5, is as follows: DAGVTQSPTHLIKTRGQQVTLRCSPISGHKSVSWYQQVLGQGPQFIFQYYEKEERGRGNFPDRFSARQFPNYSSELNVNALLLGDSALYLCASSDKNTGVETQYFGPGTRLLVL.

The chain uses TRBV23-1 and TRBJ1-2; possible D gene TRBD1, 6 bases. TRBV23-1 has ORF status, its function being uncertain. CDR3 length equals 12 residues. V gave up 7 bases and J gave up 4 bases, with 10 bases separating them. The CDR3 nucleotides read TGCGCCAGCACAATGGGGGCCTATGGCTACACCTTC. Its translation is CASTMGAYGYTF.